The source of this TCR beta chain is a study of T cells expressing NK-cell markers. Study overall: It was from sorted CD3+CD56+NKG2C+, CD3+CD56+NKG2C- and CD3+CD56-NKG2C+ T cells that TCR beta repertoires came. Of eight sequenced donors, seven were HCMV-seropositive and one HCMV-seronegative.

TCRdb re-called the 5' RACE reads; every CDR3 protein appears as one record, without DNA. This table holds some 300,000 distinct CDR3 sequences. The CDR3 totals 13 residues. CDR1 and CDR2 (germline): SGHNT, YENEEA. The material sequenced was blood T cells: a sorted CD56 or NKG2C T cell subset, CD4+ or CD8+ T cells, or bulk PBMC T cells (not recorded which). The sequence was collected from a man aged 18 to 35 in good health. V is TRBV11-3 and J is TRBJ2-1; the TCRdb call, TRBD1, lacks DNA for checking. The CDR3 spells CASSNSGGPEQFF.